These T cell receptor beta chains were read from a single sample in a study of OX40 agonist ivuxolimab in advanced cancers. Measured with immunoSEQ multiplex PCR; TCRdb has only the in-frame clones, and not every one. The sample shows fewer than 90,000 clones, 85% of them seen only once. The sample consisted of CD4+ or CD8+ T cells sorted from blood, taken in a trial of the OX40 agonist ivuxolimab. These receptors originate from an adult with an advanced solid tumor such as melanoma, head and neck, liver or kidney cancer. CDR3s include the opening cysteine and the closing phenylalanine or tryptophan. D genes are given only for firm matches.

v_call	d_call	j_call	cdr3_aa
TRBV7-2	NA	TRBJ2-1	CASSLVASDEQFF
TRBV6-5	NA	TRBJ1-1	CASSLSWGGGEAFF
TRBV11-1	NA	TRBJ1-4	CASSRQTPNEKLFF
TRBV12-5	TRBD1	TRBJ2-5	CASRRGQGPETQYF
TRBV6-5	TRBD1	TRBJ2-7	CASRPWDRASYEQYF
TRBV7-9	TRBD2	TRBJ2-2	CASSANLLAGGNTGELFF
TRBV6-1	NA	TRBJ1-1	CASSELDGRSEAFF
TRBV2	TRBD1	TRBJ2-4	CASSGQGSDIQYF
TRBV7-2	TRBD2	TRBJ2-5	CASSLAGRGETQYF
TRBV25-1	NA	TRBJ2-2	CASSEPRVGNTGELFF
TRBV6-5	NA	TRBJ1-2	CASKQGGYGYTF
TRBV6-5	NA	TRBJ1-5	CASSFSVNQPQHF
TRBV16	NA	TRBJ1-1	CASSSQRSREGTEAFF
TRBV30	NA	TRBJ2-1	CAWRPLDRSNEQFF
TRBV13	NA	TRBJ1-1	CASSSPPSIEAFF
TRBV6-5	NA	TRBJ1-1	CASSNRHLLQAFF
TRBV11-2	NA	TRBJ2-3	CASSSDYTDTQYF
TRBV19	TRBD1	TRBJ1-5	CASWDRGLRNQPQHF
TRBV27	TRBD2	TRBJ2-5	CASRGGRETQYF
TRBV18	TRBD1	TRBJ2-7	CASSPGPGTGVYEQYF
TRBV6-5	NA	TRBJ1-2	CASSVAGVDYGYTF
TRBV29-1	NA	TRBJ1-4	CSVQKGLGDEKLFF
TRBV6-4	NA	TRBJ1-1	CASSDRKVNDEAFF
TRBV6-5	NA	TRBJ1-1	CASSYRGEAFF
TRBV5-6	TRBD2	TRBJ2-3	CASEEAGAGTDTQYF
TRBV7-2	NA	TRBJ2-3	CASSLEGKYTDTQYF
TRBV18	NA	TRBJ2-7	CASSPGQGDEQYF
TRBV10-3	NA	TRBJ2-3	CAISEGQGGATDTQYF
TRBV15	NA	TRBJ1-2	CATSREQGASNYGYTF
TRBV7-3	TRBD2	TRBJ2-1	CASSLTGGRAANEQFF
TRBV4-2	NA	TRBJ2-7	CASSQDRAYEQYF
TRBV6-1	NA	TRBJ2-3	CASRLGVPGTDTQYF
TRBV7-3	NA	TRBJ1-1	CASSLKYGAMNTEAFF